The rows below give T cell receptor beta chains drawn from one sample of a study of cytomegalovirus exposure and HLA in healthy donors. Libraries were prepared by immunoSEQ multiplex PCR; TCRdb keeps only in-frame clonotypes and omits some of them. The sample yields 300,000 or so clones, about four fifths seen once. The sequencing sample was made of PBMCs. The receptors here all came from a woman in her forties in good health and CMV-seropositive. CDR3s leave out the opening cysteine and the closing phenylalanine or tryptophan. The size of a clone is reported for some rows only, either as once, few or many, or as a class for expanded clones.

abundance,j_gene,v_gene,CDR3aa
NA,TRBJ2-2,TRBV28,ASSLGQANTGELF
NA,TRBJ2-3,TRBV11-2,ASSLSGTGTDTQY
NA,TRBJ2-1,TRBV9,ASSVGGRMSYNEQF
few,TRBJ2-2,TRBV29-1,SVRFSVSAQNTGELF
NA,TRBJ1-1,TRBV7-9,ASSLTGDNTEAF
NA,TRBJ2-2,TRBV2,ASSYTGELF
NA,TRBJ2-2,TRBV7-9,ASSESYLISGELF
NA,TRBJ1-1,TRBV14,ASSRLDRVMPGEAF
NA,TRBJ1-1,TRBV2,ASGAGTGGYTEAF
NA,TRBJ2-7,TRBV5-1,ASSFTSGQDYEQY